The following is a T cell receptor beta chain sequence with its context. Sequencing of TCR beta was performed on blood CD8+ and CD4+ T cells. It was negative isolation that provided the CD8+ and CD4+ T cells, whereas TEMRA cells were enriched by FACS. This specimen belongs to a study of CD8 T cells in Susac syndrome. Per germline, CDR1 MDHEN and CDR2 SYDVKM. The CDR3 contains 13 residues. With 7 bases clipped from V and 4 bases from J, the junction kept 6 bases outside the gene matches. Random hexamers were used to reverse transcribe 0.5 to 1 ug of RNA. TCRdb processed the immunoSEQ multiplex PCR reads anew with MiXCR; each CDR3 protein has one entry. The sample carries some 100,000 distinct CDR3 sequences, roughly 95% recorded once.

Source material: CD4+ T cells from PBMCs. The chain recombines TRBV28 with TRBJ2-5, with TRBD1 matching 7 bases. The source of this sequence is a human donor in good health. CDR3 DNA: TGTGCCAGCACCCAACCAGGGGGAGAGACCCAGTACTTC. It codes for CASTQPGGETQYF.